The clone carrying this T cell receptor beta chain showed up just a few times. Antigen: not known. Points from the study as a whole: Tumor-infiltrating Treg TCR alpha and beta sequences overlapped most with tumor naive CD4+ T cells, then blood naive. Tumor memory CD4+ T cell TCR gene usage was found to cluster with blood and lymph node memory CD4+ cells and with lymph node naive CD4+ cells.

Tregs were sorted as CD4+CD25+CD127-/low cells. Constant-region reverse primers amplified full-length variable regions, followed by semi-nested Nested Universal Primer A PCR. Each CDR3 protein is one row after TCRdb ran MiXCR on the 5' RACE reads. Of about 43,000 distinct CDR3 sequences in the sample, around 23% are singletons; the top ten hold around 4.5%. Germline values: CDR1 SGHRS, CDR2 YFSETQ. The ends were cut back, 1 base at V and 7 bases at J, with 8 bases in the middle. This CDR3 region has 12 residues. This TCR came from a female donor with breast cancer. The rearrangement uses TRBV5-1 and TRBJ1-1; D gene ambiguous. Sequencing was carried out using Tregs sorted from a lymph node. In nucleotides, the CDR3 is TGCGCCAGCAGCTTGAGCGAAGATGAAGCTTTCTTT. Encoded protein: CASSLSEDEAFF.